These T cell receptor beta chains were read from a single sample in a study of T cells in Graves' hyperthyroidism and ophthalmopathy. MiXCR was run by TCRdb on the multiplex PCR reads, yielding one entry per CDR3 protein. The data show around 250,000 distinct CDR3 sequences, 13% to 15% seen once. Sequencing was done on a sample of blood. The receptor set was obtained from a woman aged 40-49 years with Graves' hyperthyroidism that later progressed to Graves' ophthalmopathy. The CDR3 runs from the conserved cysteine through the conserved F or W. The D gene is left open where the match is weak. Not all rows give a size; the values are once, few, many and, for expanded clones, a class.

d_call: TRBD2
v_call: TRBV5-1
j_call: TRBJ2-1
clone_size: many
cdr3_aa: CASSFTSGIFPQQFF
cdr3_nt: TGCGCCAGCAGCTTTACTAGCGGGATATTCCCTCAGCAGTTCTTC

d_call: TRBD1
v_call: TRBV7-9
j_call: TRBJ2-7
clone_size: many
cdr3_aa: CASSLNQGTGYTYEQYF
cdr3_nt: TGTGCCAGCAGTCTGAATCAAGGGACAGGGTACACCTACGAGCAGTACTTC

d_call: -
v_call: TRBV15
j_call: TRBJ1-6
clone_size: many
cdr3_aa: CATSRDGGHNSPLHF
cdr3_nt: TGTGCCACCAGCAGAGATGGGGGGCACAATTCACCCCTCCACTTT

d_call: -
v_call: TRBV2
j_call: TRBJ1-5
clone_size: many
cdr3_aa: CASTTSQGGLGQPQHF
cdr3_nt: TGTGCCAGCACCACTTCACAGGGAGGTCTGGGTCAGCCCCAGCATTTT

d_call: -
v_call: TRBV6-1
j_call: TRBJ2-3
clone_size: many
cdr3_aa: CASSKMGLSTDTQYF
cdr3_nt: TGTGCCAGCAGTAAGATGGGACTCTCCACAGATACGCAGTATTTT

d_call: -
v_call: TRBV28
j_call: TRBJ2-5
clone_size: once
cdr3_aa: CASSLQGRSIGETQYF
cdr3_nt: TGTGCCAGCAGTCTCCAGGGACGGAGTATCGGAGAGACCCAGTACTTC

d_call: TRBD2
v_call: TRBV11-2
j_call: TRBJ2-7
clone_size: many
cdr3_aa: CASSLIAGDPYEQYF
cdr3_nt: TGTGCCAGCAGCTTGATCGCGGGGGACCCCTACGAGCAGTACTTC

d_call: TRBD1
v_call: TRBV5-1
j_call: TRBJ2-1
clone_size: many
cdr3_aa: CASSPGQGAYNEQFF
cdr3_nt: TGCGCCAGCAGCCCTGGACAGGGAGCCTACAATGAGCAGTTCTTC

d_call: -
v_call: TRBV5-1
j_call: TRBJ2-1
clone_size: many
cdr3_aa: CASSGGASSYNEQFF
cdr3_nt: TGCGCCAGCAGCGGGGGGGCGAGCTCCTACAATGAGCAGTTCTTC

d_call: -
v_call: TRBV27
j_call: TRBJ2-7
clone_size: few
cdr3_aa: CASSFGPTREQYF
cdr3_nt: TGTGCCAGCAGTTTTGGGCCAACTCGGGAGCAGTACTTC

d_call: -
v_call: TRBV11-3
j_call: TRBJ2-5
clone_size: -
cdr3_aa: CASSRGRDQETQYF
cdr3_nt: TGTGCCAGCAGTCGAGGACGGGACCAAGAGACCCAGTACTTC

d_call: -
v_call: TRBV28
j_call: TRBJ2-2
clone_size: many
cdr3_aa: CANPMNTGELFF
cdr3_nt: TGTGCCAACCCGATGAACACCGGGGAGCTGTTTTTT

d_call: TRBD2
v_call: TRBV6-1
j_call: TRBJ2-1
clone_size: few
cdr3_aa: CASSARLAGGTAHNEQFF
cdr3_nt: TGTGCCAGCAGTGCCCGACTAGCGGGAGGAACCGCGCACAATGAGCAGTTCTTC